This TCR beta chain was identified in a study of breast tumors, draining lymph nodes, adjacent tissues. This clonotype was picked up many times. Antigen: not known. MiXCR, run by TCRdb on the multiplex PCR reads, gives a single entry per CDR3 protein. Among around 150,000 distinct CDR3 sequences listed, around 22% were seen once. Axillary draining lymph nodes of breast cancer patients supplied the node samples. V was clipped by 0 bases and J by 7 bases, with 16 bases between them. The CDR3 contains 16 residues. The germline CDR1 and CDR2 sequences are LGHNA and YNFKEQ. General study findings and limits: Luminal-like breast cancer showed significantly higher tumor–nontumor repertoire similarity than basal-like. Findings are consistent with lymph node origin and intratumoral expansion of most tumor T cells. Compared with lymph nodes, tumors were less diverse; compared with nontumor tissue, more.

The sample was axillary lymph node tissue. The genes are TRBV4-2 and TRBJ2-1, with D maybe TRBD1 (5 bases). This clonotype was sampled from a female donor with breast cancer. Some clones in this sample may be carry-over from other donors' samples. The CDR3 loop is CASSQDLGVQGNEQFF. The CDR3 DNA follows: TGTGCCAGCAGCCAAGATCTTGGGGTCCAGGGAAATGAGCAGTTCTTC.